This entry lists 27 T cell receptor beta chains sequenced from one sample in a study of T cell repertoires in cytomegalovirus infection. MiXCR, run by TCRdb on the reads, gives a single entry per CDR3 protein. Among hundreds of thousands of distinct CDR3 sequences, 22% were seen once, and the ten largest hold roughly 20%. Sequenced input: CD8+ T cells from PBMCs. Receptors originate from a human donor in good health (CMV status not recorded). Some clones in this sample may be carry-over from other donors' samples.

CDR3 protein: CATSRDREGADEQFF. CDR3 coding DNA: TGTGCCACCAGCAGGGACAGGGAGGGGGCCGATGAGCAGTTCTTC. V and J are TRBV15 and TRBJ2-1; D may be TRBD1 (8 bases). The V end was cut by 3 bases, the J end by 8 bases, with 17 bases between. The CDR3 extends over 15 amino acids. Germline V gives CDR1 LNHNV, CDR2 YYDKDF (reference sequence).

The table lists this clonotype with many counts. The chain combines TRBV2 with TRBJ1-1; D is uncertain. V gave up 2 bases and J gave up 5 bases, with 9 bases separating them. This CDR3 spans 13 amino acids. The germline gives CDR1 SNHLY, CDR2 FYNNEI. The CDR3, as DNA: TGTGCCAGCAGTGAAAAGTGGGGTACTGAAGCTTTCTTT. Translating gives CASSEKWGTEAFF.

This rearrangement joins TRBV4-2 to TRBJ2-1; 12 nucleotides match TRBD2. This CDR3 has 18 amino acids. V lost 3 bases and J lost 7; bases outside the gene matches: 13. Germline CDR1 and CDR2: LGHNA and YNFKEQ. CDR3 protein: CASSHLLAGGPNENEQFF. The CDR3 coding sequence is TGTGCCAGCAGCCACCTTCTAGCGGGGGGGCCAAATGAGAATGAGCAGTTCTTC.

This clonotype was detected many times. The chain employs TRBV7-2 and TRBJ2-1, with D hard to call. V dropped 1 base and J dropped 4 bases, with 5 bases sitting between them. The CDR3 totals 13 residues. Germline loops: CDR1 SGHTA, CDR2 FQGNSA. The CDR3 loop is CASSLVQYNEQFF. DNA of the CDR3: TGTGCCAGCAGCTTAGTCCAATACAATGAGCAGTTCTTC.

The chain couples TRBV29-1 to TRBJ2-2, with 7 bases identical to TRBD2. V lost 5 bases to trimming and J lost 1 base; unmatched junction nucleotides: 10. Germline values: CDR1 SQVTM, CDR2 ANQGSEA. The CDR3 is 16 amino acids. CDR3 loop: CSVRGAGERNTGELFF. The CDR3 bases are TGCAGCGTTAGGGGCGCGGGGGAACGGAACACCGGGGAGCTGTTTTTT.

This chain uses TRBV6-4 with TRBJ2-1, with 10 bases matching TRBD1. CDR1 and CDR2 (germline): MRHNA, SNTAGT. V shed 9 bases, J shed 7 bases, and the junction held 6 bases outside the gene matches. CDR3 length: 13 amino acids. The CDR3 loop is CARPDRGLNEQFF. Written as DNA, the CDR3 is TGTGCCAGGCCGGACAGGGGGTTGAATGAGCAGTTCTTC.

About this clonotype: One end of the junction does not line up with germline, which may come from a read error. The chain combines TRBV28 with TRBJ2-2, with TRBD2 as a possible D gene (6 bases). Germline V gene lookup returns CDR1 MDHEN and CDR2 SYDVKM. The CDR3 has 14 amino acids. The CDR3 region has the DNA TGTGCCAGCACCGAGGAGGGGTACACCGGGGAGCTGTGTTTT. Translated, it gives CASTEEGYTGELCF.

This clonotype appeared a few times. This sequence joins TRBV7-6 and TRBJ2-7; the D gene could be TRBD1 or TRBD2 (5 bases each). The CDR3 spans 14 residues. The V end was cut by 3 bases, the J end by 2 bases, with 11 bases between. Germline CDR1 SGHVS, CDR2 FNYEAQ. The CDR3 spells CASSLGTEAYEQYF. In DNA form, the CDR3 reads TGTGCCAGCAGCTTGGGGACGGAAGCCTACGAGCAGTACTTC.

This clonotype was recorded a few times. This chain uses TRBV27 with TRBJ2-2; 7 bases map to TRBD1. Germline lookup yields CDR1 MNHEY and CDR2 SMNVEV (reference sequence). Germline trimming cut 6 bases from V and 5 bases from J; bases unmatched to any gene: 3. The CDR3 has 13 amino acids. The CDR3 DNA is TGTGCCAGCAGCCCGGGACAGACCGGGGAGCTGTTTTTT. Translation gives CASSPGQTGELFF.

Ten or more counts support this clonotype. The rearrangement links TRBV29-1 to TRBJ2-1; a possible D gene is TRBD2 (5 bases). Trimming stripped 2 bases from V and 3 bases from J, with 8 bases between. CDR3 length equals 13 residues. The germline CDR1 and CDR2 sequences are SQVTM and ANQGSEA. Here the CDR3 reads CSVERGGYNEQFF. DNA of the CDR3: TGCAGCGTTGAACGGGGTGGCTACAATGAGCAGTTCTTC.

This clonotype was found a few times. The gene calls are TRBV5-1 and TRBJ1-6; no reliable D call. The CDR3 loop spans 16 amino acids. Germline V gene data show CDR1 as SGHRS and CDR2 as YFSETQ. Trimming stripped 4 bases from V and 0 bases from J, with 11 bases between. The CDR3 bases are TGCGCCAGCAGCCCGGACGGATACTCCTATAATTCACCCCTCCACTTT. It encodes CASSPDGYSYNSPLHF.

This clonotype was detected a few times. The V call is TRBV19, the J call TRBJ1-1; D is perhaps TRBD1 (6 bases). Trimming removed 2 bases at V and 6 bases at J, with 10 bases between. From germline, CDR1 is LNHDA and CDR2 SQIVND (reference sequence). The CDR3 has 13 residues. The CDR3, as DNA: TGTGCCAGTAGTATAATGGGGGGCGCTGAAGCTTTCTTT. It encodes CASSIMGGAEAFF.

The sample holds a few counts of this clonotype. J is TRBJ2-1 and V is TRBV7-9; TRBD2 agrees at 7 bases. The CDR3 is made up of 14 amino acids. Germline V gives CDR1 SEHNR, CDR2 FQNEAQ (reference sequence). The trim removed 7 bases at V and 1 base at J, leaving 4 bases unmatched. CDR3 amino acids: CASTSLASYNEQFF. The CDR3 nucleotides are TGTGCCAGCACCTCACTAGCGTCCTACAATGAGCAGTTCTTC.

This clonotype was counted ten times or more. The V call is TRBV29-1, the J call TRBJ1-1; D not resolved. This CDR3 is 12 amino acids long. Trimming pared 8 bases from V and 1 base from J, leaving 11 bases between. Germline CDR1 SQVTM, CDR2 ANQGSEA. CDR3 nucleotides: TGCAGCTCCTCAATCGAGAACACTGAAGCTTTCTTT. Translated: CSSSIENTEAFF. The variable domain in full, with the rest retrieved from reference TRBV29-1 and TRBJ1-1, is SAVISQKPSRDICQRGTSLTIQCQVDSQVTMMFWYRQQPGQSLTLIATANQGSEATYESGFVIDKFPISRPNLTFSTLTVSNMSPEDSSIYLCSSSIENTEAFFGQGTRLTVV.

The V and J genes are TRBV12-3 or TRBV12-4 and TRBJ2-1, with TRBD2 as a possible D gene (6 bases). The CDR3 sequence is 13 residues long. V dropped 6 bases and J dropped 8 bases, with 14 bases sitting between them. This CDR3 is CASSPAGRHEQFF. The DNA of the CDR3 is TGTGCCAGCAGCCCGGCGGGGCGACATGAGCAGTTCTTC.

This clonotype was seen many times. The CDR3 DNA sequence: TGCAGCGTTCTCCCCGGGTCGGGGGGAACAGATACGCAGTATTTT. It codes for CSVLPGSGGTDTQYF. This chain links TRBV29-1 with TRBJ2-3, with 7 nucleotides matching TRBD2. This CDR3 is 15 amino acids long. With 5 bases clipped from V and 3 bases from J, the junction kept 11 bases outside the gene matches. Germline V gene sequence: CDR1 SQVTM, CDR2 ANQGSEA.

The rearrangement links TRBV19 to TRBJ2-7, with a weak D call TRBD2 (6 bases). Trimming took 7 bases from V and 5 from J, leaving 15 bases between them. The CDR3 runs 13 residues. CDR1 LNHDA and CDR2 SQIVND come from the germline V gene (reference sequence). CDR3 coding DNA: TGTGCCAGTACCCCGGGCGGGGCCCACGAGCAGTACTTC. Residues: CASTPGGAHEQYF.

This clonotype appeared many times. V is TRBV28 and J is TRBJ2-3, with D tentatively TRBD1 or TRBD2 (6 bases each). This CDR3 contains 16 residues. Deletions cut 6 bases from V and 2 bases from J, with 18 bases between. From germline, CDR1 is MDHEN and CDR2 SYDVKM. The CDR3 loop is CASRAAGGSVTDTQYF. The CDR3 DNA sequence: TGTGCCAGCAGGGCCGCCGGGGGCTCGGTCACAGATACGCAGTATTTT.

This clonotype was seen at least ten times. V usage is TRBV12-3 or TRBV12-4 and J usage is TRBJ2-2, with D possibly TRBD2 on 5 matching bases. Trimming pared 3 bases from V and 3 bases from J, leaving 8 bases between. This CDR3 region has 14 residues. CDR3 sequence (DNA): TGTGCCAGCAGTTTCGGGGTGGACACCGGGGAGCTGTTTTTT. Translation: CASSFGVDTGELFF.

V gene TRBV2 combines with J gene TRBJ1-5, with D perhaps TRBD1 (5 bases). V lost 8 bases to trimming and J lost 4 bases, with 12 bases between them. Germline lookup yields CDR1 SNHLY and CDR2 FYNNEI. The CDR3 spans 13 residues. CDR3 coding DNA: TGTGCCAGCGATGCTTCAGGGAATCAGCCCCAGCATTTT. Protein sequence: CASDASGNQPQHF.

This clonotype was observed a few times. The chain employs TRBV7-2 and TRBJ2-1, with D tentatively TRBD2 (5 bases). Per the germline V gene, CDR1 is SGHTA and CDR2 is FQGNSA. V dropped 5 bases and J dropped 0 bases, with 11 bases sitting between them. There are 15 residues in the CDR3. The CDR3 DNA follows: TGTGCCAGCAGCCGGAGCGGTAGCTCCTACAATGAGCAGTTCTTC. This codes for CASSRSGSSYNEQFF.

This clonotype turned up a few times. The rearrangement links TRBV7-9 to TRBJ1-2; D gene uncertain. CDR1 and CDR2 from the germline V gene are SEHNR and FQNEAQ (reference sequence). CDR3 size: 13 residues. The germline V and J ends were trimmed by 5 bases and 8 bases, with 15 bases remaining between them. CDR3 region: CASSPGANNGYTF. Written as DNA, the CDR3 is TGTGCCAGCAGCCCGGGTGCTAATAACGGCTACACCTTC.

This clonotype showed up many times. The V gene is TRBV28, the J gene TRBJ2-7; maybe TRBD2 (6 bases). Trimming left V 8 bases short and J 6 bases short, with 14 bases between. CDR3 length: 12 amino acids. Germline V gives CDR1 MDHEN, CDR2 SYDVKM. The CDR3 DNA is TGTGCCAGCCAGGACGGGACTCGCGAGCAGTACTTC. The encoded protein is CASQDGTREQYF.

The rearrangement joins TRBV29-1 to TRBJ2-7; D uncertain. Trimming removed 4 bases from V and 3 bases from J, with 10 bases in between. The CDR3 has 12 amino acids. The germline gives CDR1 SQVTM, CDR2 ANQGSEA. The CDR3 loop reads CSVGGVFYEQYF. CDR3 coding DNA: TGCAGCGTTGGTGGGGTCTTCTACGAGCAGTACTTC.

Ten or more counts support this clonotype. The V and J genes are TRBV11-2 and TRBJ2-7; either TRBD1 or TRBD2 may fit D (5 bases each). The length of the CDR3 is 14 residues. The V and J ends lost 5 bases and 0 bases respectively, with 11 bases between them. Germline V lookup: CDR1 SGHAT, CDR2 FQNNGV. The CDR3 protein is CASSRDRNSYEQYF. The CDR3 nucleotides are TGTGCCAGCAGCCGGGACCGCAACTCCTACGAGCAGTACTTC.

This clonotype was counted many times. This chain uses TRBV15 with TRBJ2-6, with a tentative D call TRBD2 (6 bases). The germline V and J ends were trimmed by 8 bases and 4 bases, with 18 bases remaining between them. Per the germline V gene, CDR1 is LNHNV and CDR2 is YYDKDF (reference sequence). The length of the CDR3 is 16 residues. The CDR3 DNA reads TGTGCCACCTCGGGAGTCCAAGGGACCGGGGCCAACGTCCTGACTTTC. The encoded protein is CATSGVQGTGANVLTF.

This clonotype was seen many times. This rearrangement joins TRBV7-8 to TRBJ1-4, with D possibly matching TRBD1 (5 bases). CDR1 and CDR2 (germline): SGHVS, FQNEAQ. This CDR3 contains 14 residues. Trimming removed 4 bases at V and 5 bases at J, with 11 bases between. CDR3 sequence (DNA): TGTGCCAGCAGCTCGGGACTGTCAAATGAAAAACTGTTTTTT. It translates to CASSSGLSNEKLFF.